There are many counts of the clone carrying this T cell receptor beta chain. This record belongs to a study of T cells in Graves' hyperthyroidism and ophthalmopathy. From germline, CDR1 is GTSNPN and CDR2 SVGIG (reference sequence). Trimming took off 0 bases at V and 3 bases at J, with 8 bases between the two ends. CDR3 length equals 14 residues. TCR beta CDR3 sequences were amplified from RNA transcripts. HTBI primers drove first-round RT-PCR of the TCR CDR3. TCRdb processed the multiplex PCR reads anew with MiXCR; each CDR3 protein has one entry. Seen here are 730,000 or so distinct CDR3 sequences, about 19% observed once, and the top ten hold 16%. In patients aged 18 to 65, hyperthyroidism was newly diagnosed, with duration under 2 months. The study excluded patients with uncontrolled infection, other autoimmune disease, pregnancy or lactation. Clinical symptoms, serum thyroxine, TRAb, thyroid ultrasound and orbital computed tomography informed diagnoses. Using more than 7.5 ml of fresh peripheral blood, PBMCs were prepared.

Sequenced sample: blood. This receptor was identified in a woman between 45 and 60 years old with Graves' hyperthyroidism that later progressed to Graves' ophthalmopathy. The chain combines TRBV30 with TRBJ2-2, with D unresolved. CDR3 nucleotides: TGTGCCTGGAGTGTATTGGATCACACCGGGGAGCTGTTTTTT. Translation: CAWSVLDHTGELFF.